The 31 T cell receptor beta chains below were found in one sample sequenced in a study of early T cells in non-severe SARS-CoV-2 infection. TCRdb itself ran the 5' RACE reads through MiXCR, one entry per CDR3 protein. The sample has roughly 60,000 distinct CDR3 sequences; more than 7.5% are singletons. Specimen: whole blood. Receptors originate from an adult who was a healthcare worker with PCR-confirmed SARS-CoV-2 infection or an uninfected control (not recorded which).

This clonotype was observed many times. This sequence joins TRBV28 and TRBJ2-7; D call uncertain. In germline, CDR1 is MDHEN, CDR2 SYDVKM. The CDR3 sequence is 14 residues long. The V end was cut by 6 bases, the J end by 4 bases, with 16 bases between. The CDR3 loop is CASSRKSDSYEQYF. The CDR3 nucleotides read TGTGCCAGCAGCCGTAAATCAGACTCGTACGAGCAGTACTTC.

The rearrangement joins TRBV6-6 to TRBJ1-6; 7 positions agree with TRBD1. The V segment lost 8 bases and the J segment 8 bases; nucleotides outside the gene matches: 0. The V gene's germline CDR1 is MNHNY and CDR2 SVGAGI (reference sequence). The CDR3 extends over 11 amino acids. In nucleotides, the CDR3 is TGTGCCAGCCAGGGGGATTCACCCCTCCACTTT. This sequence encodes CASQGDSPLHF.

In its sample, this clonotype was seen many times. This chain uses TRBV5-1 with TRBJ2-1; D may be TRBD1 or TRBD2 (6 bases each). V dropped 4 bases and J dropped 4 bases, with 18 bases sitting between them. CDR1 is SGHRS, CDR2 YFSETQ, per germline. The CDR3 has 16 amino acids. The CDR3 DNA reads as TGCGCCAGCAGCCTGGGGGGAACAGGGCTATACAATGAGCAGTTCTTC. It yields the protein CASSLGGTGLYNEQFF.

This clonotype was observed many times. Since the CDR3 does not end with the conserved phenylalanine or tryptophan, this likely comes from a read error. This chain connects TRBV20-1 to TRBJ2-1, with a possible D match to TRBD2 (5 bases). V dropped 7 bases and J dropped 7 bases, with 17 bases sitting between them. The CDR3 loop spans 13 amino acids. From germline, CDR1 is DFQATT and CDR2 SNEGSKA (reference sequence). The CDR3 region is CSVWAPPGNEQFS. For the CDR3, the DNA is TGCAGTGTTTGGGCCCCCCCGGGGAATGAGCAGTTCTCC.

The V call is TRBV7-3, the J call TRBJ2-5, with a weak D call TRBD2 (6 bases). CDR1 and CDR2 (germline): SGHTA, FQGTGA. Trimming cost V 5 bases and J 5 bases, with 18 bases left between them. The CDR3 is 15 residues long. CDR3 in amino acids: CASSPGGSGGETQYF. The CDR3 coding sequence is TGTGCCAGCAGCCCCGGTGGTAGCGGCGGGGAGACCCAGTACTTC.

This clonotype showed up just a few times. The J gene is TRBJ1-2, the V gene TRBV28; possible D gene TRBD1, 5 bases. There are 15 residues in the CDR3. With 3 bases removed from V and 4 bases from J, the gap between germline ends came to 15 bases. CDR1 is MDHEN, CDR2 SYDVKM, per germline. The CDR3 nucleotides are TGTGCCAGCAGTTTCGGCCAGGGCAACCTCTATGGCTACACCTTC. As protein: CASSFGQGNLYGYTF.

The chain couples TRBV20-1 to TRBJ2-7; D is uncertain. The CDR3 sequence is 15 residues long. Trimming cost V 0 bases and J 2 bases, with 14 bases left between them. The germline CDR1 and CDR2 sequences are DFQATT and SNEGSKA (reference sequence). As DNA, the CDR3 is TGCAGTGCTAGAGATCAGAACTATTCCCCCTACGAGCAGTACTTC. It is translated as CSARDQNYSPYEQYF.

This chain connects TRBV5-1 to TRBJ1-1; D might be TRBD1 (5 bases). Looked up from germline, CDR1 is SGHRS and CDR2 is YFSETQ. Trimming shortened V by 4 bases and J by 3 bases, and 13 bases separated the two germline ends. CDR3 length: 14 residues. This CDR3 is CASSPGPSDTEAFF. DNA for the CDR3: TGCGCCAGCAGCCCGGGGCCCAGCGACACTGAAGCTTTCTTT. Supplemented by reference TRBV5-1 and TRBJ1-1, the full variable domain reads KAGVTQTPRYLIKTRGQQVTLSCSPISGHRSVSWYQQTPGQGLQFLFEYFSETQRNKGNFPGRFSGRQFSNSRSEMNVSTLELGDSALYLCASSPGPSDTEAFFGQGTRLTVV.

In this sample, this clonotype turned up a few times. The chain uses TRBV27 and TRBJ2-1, with 11 bases identical to TRBD2. CDR1 is MNHEY, CDR2 SMNVEV, per germline (reference sequence). This CDR3 comprises 15 residues. J lost 9 bases, V lost 2 bases, and 6 bases had no gene match. CDR3 sequence reads: CASSLGTSGLGEQFF. In DNA form, the CDR3 reads TGTGCCAGCAGTTTAGGGACTAGCGGATTGGGTGAGCAGTTCTTC.

The rearrangement links TRBV28 to TRBJ2-4, with unresolved D. Trimming shortened V by 6 bases and J by 7 bases, and 13 bases separated the two germline ends. This CDR3 comprises 13 residues. Germline V gene data show CDR1 as MDHEN and CDR2 as SYDVKM. CDR3 nucleotides: TGTGCCAGCAGCCTCCGCACTGGGAACATTCAGTACTTC. It translates to CASSLRTGNIQYF.

Only a few counts were recorded for this clonotype. The chain links TRBV5-4 to TRBJ2-7; D is perhaps TRBD1 or TRBD2 (5 bases each). V was cut by 6 bases and J by 6 bases, with 16 bases left in between. The germline CDR1 and CDR2 sequences are SGHNT and YYREEE (reference sequence). The CDR3 is made up of 13 amino acids. The CDR3 DNA is TGTGCCAGCATTAACGACTCCGGGACCGAGCAGTACTTC. Protein product: CASINDSGTEQYF.

The chain joins TRBV20-1 to TRBJ1-1; D is perhaps TRBD1 (5 bases). The CDR3 extends over 13 amino acids. Trimming cost V 0 bases and J 3 bases, with 8 bases left between them. Germline assignment: CDR1 DFQATT and CDR2 SNEGSKA (reference sequence). CDR3 DNA: TGCAGTGCTAGAGAACAGGTGGACACTGAAGCTTTCTTT. It encodes CSAREQVDTEAFF.

This clonotype occurred many times. The V and J genes are TRBV27 and TRBJ2-5; tentative D call: TRBD1 (5 bases). Trimming shortened V by 6 bases and J by 0 bases, and 11 bases separated the two germline ends. CDR1 is MNHEY, CDR2 SMNVEV, per germline (reference sequence). This CDR3 region has 14 residues. The CDR3 nucleotides read TGTGCCAGCAGCTTGACAGATCACCAAGAGACCCAGTACTTC. As protein: CASSLTDHQETQYF.

This clonotype was counted many times. This sequence joins TRBV7-9 and TRBJ2-7; 11 nucleotides line up with TRBD1. The CDR3 has 14 amino acids. Germline V gene lookup returns CDR1 SEHNR and CDR2 FQNEAQ (reference sequence). The V gene end was trimmed by 0 bases and the J gene end by 7 bases; junction bases not matched to a gene: 2. CDR3 nucleotide sequence: TGTGCCAGCAGCTTAGCCGGGACAGGGGGGGAGCAGTACTTC. Translation gives CASSLAGTGGEQYF.

This clonotype was observed at least ten times. The V and J genes are TRBV28 and TRBJ2-3; no firm D call. CDR1 MDHEN and CDR2 SYDVKM come from the germline V gene. The CDR3 loop spans 15 amino acids. The ends were cut back, 3 bases at V and 3 bases at J, with 13 bases in the middle. CDR3 in amino acids: CASSLSHPRTDTQYF. CDR3 nucleotide sequence: TGTGCCAGCAGTTTGAGCCACCCGAGGACAGATACGCAGTATTTT.

In this sample, this clonotype turned up many times. Written as DNA, the CDR3 is TGTGCCAGCAGTGAGCGAGGAGGGGGAAGCACAGATACGCAGTATTTT. Amino acid sequence: CASSERGGGSTDTQYF. The chain recombines TRBV27 with TRBJ2-3; either TRBD1 or TRBD2 may supply D (6 bases each). V shed 5 bases and J shed 0 bases, with 15 bases lying between them. The CDR3 is 16 residues long. Germline lookup yields CDR1 MNHEY and CDR2 SMNVEV (reference sequence).

This clonotype turned up a few times. This chain links TRBV7-3 with TRBJ2-2; 8 bases are a match to TRBD2. V gave up 6 bases and J gave up 5 bases; unmatched junction bases: 20. Looked up from germline, CDR1 is SGHTA and CDR2 is FQGTGA. The CDR3 extends over 19 amino acids. The CDR3 DNA sequence: TGTGCCAGCAGTCAAGCCGTCGGGCTAGCGGGCCCCGGAACCGGGGAGCTGTTTTTT. It codes for CASSQAVGLAGPGTGELFF.

For this clonotype: A much larger clone lies a single base off, so this may be a read error. J is TRBJ2-3 and V is TRBV1. TRBV1 is shown as a pseudogene. The CDR3 has 16 residues. CDR3 sequence: CTSSRDIPDSTDAQYF. In nucleotides, the CDR3 is TGCACCAGCAGCCGGGATATACCGGATAGCACAGATGCGCAGTATTTT.

In this sample, this clonotype turned up a few times. V usage is TRBV7-9 and J usage is TRBJ1-1; D unclear. V lost 1 base to trimming and J lost 5 bases, with 8 bases between them. CDR3 length equals 13 residues. Germline lookup yields CDR1 SEHNR and CDR2 FQNEAQ (reference sequence). The CDR3 reads CASSLDGETEAFF. The CDR3 region has the DNA TGTGCCAGCAGCTTAGACGGGGAGACTGAAGCTTTCTTT.

J is TRBJ1-6 and V is TRBV18, with unresolved D. CDR3 length: 13 amino acids. The ends were cut back, 3 bases at V and 8 bases at J, with 8 bases in the middle. Germline V gene data show CDR1 as KGHSH and CDR2 as LQKENI. The CDR3 nucleotides read TGTGCCAGCTCACCCAGCGACTATTCACCCCTCCACTTT. It translates to CASSPSDYSPLHF.

This clonotype was recorded many times. The chain combines TRBV20-1 with TRBJ2-2, with 9 bases identical to TRBD2. Germline V gene lookup returns CDR1 DFQATT and CDR2 SNEGSKA (reference sequence). The CDR3 spans 17 residues. V lost 0 bases to trimming and J lost 3 bases; unmatched junction nucleotides: 8. CDR3: CSARDPLAGGDTGELFF. The CDR3 DNA is TGCAGTGCTAGAGATCCACTGGCGGGAGGGGACACCGGGGAGCTGTTTTTT.

This chain links TRBV20-1 with TRBJ2-4; D may be TRBD2 (5 bases). Germline CDR1 is DFQATT and CDR2 is SNEGSKA (reference sequence). The V gene lost 0 bases and the J gene lost 7 bases, with 16 bases spanning the gap. The CDR3 sequence is 15 residues long. CDR3 nucleotide sequence: TGCAGTGCTAGAGATAGGCGGCGGAGAGGGAACATTCAGTACTTC. Its translation is CSARDRRRRGNIQYF.

The V call is TRBV5-1, the J call TRBJ2-3, with D tentatively TRBD1 (5 bases). The V gene's germline CDR1 is SGHRS and CDR2 YFSETQ. The CDR3 is made up of 15 amino acids. V lost 4 bases and J lost 4, with 16 bases in between. The CDR3 DNA sequence: TGCGCCAGCAGCCAGACTGCATTGGGGCCAGATACGCAGTATTTT. Translation: CASSQTALGPDTQYF.

This clonotype turned up a few times. The chain carries TRBV27 and TRBJ2-7, with 11 bases that match TRBD1. J gave up 3 bases and V 5 bases, and 3 bases lay outside the gene matches. The V gene's germline CDR1 is MNHEY and CDR2 SMNVEV (reference sequence). The CDR3 is 14 residues long. CDR3 residues: CASSRDRGGYEQYF. CDR3 nucleotide sequence: TGTGCCAGCAGTAGGGACAGGGGGGGCTACGAGCAGTACTTC.

This clonotype was recorded many times. The V gene is TRBV2, the J gene TRBJ1-5, with 9 bases identical to TRBD1. This CDR3 comprises 15 residues. CDR1 and CDR2 (germline): SNHLY, FYNNEI. V dropped 3 bases and J dropped 4; count of bases not matched to a gene: 4. CDR3 protein: CASSEWTGENQPQHF. CDR3 in DNA: TGTGCCAGCAGTGAGTGGACAGGGGAAAATCAGCCCCAGCATTTT.

This clonotype was recorded at least ten times. CDR3 residues: CASSSQGAGYTF. The CDR3 nucleotides are TGTGCCAGCAGTTCTCAGGGGGCTGGCTACACCTTC. The rearrangement links TRBV28 to TRBJ1-2, with TRBD1 matching over 8 bases. The germline V gene has CDR1 MDHEN and CDR2 SYDVKM. J lost 7 bases, V lost 4 bases, and 2 bases had no gene match. The CDR3 is made up of 12 amino acids.

This clonotype was recorded many times. CDR3 amino acids: CASSDSMNTEAFF. Written as DNA, the CDR3 is TGTGCCAGCAGTGACAGTATGAACACTGAAGCTTTCTTT. The chain has TRBV6-1 and TRBJ1-1; D is unclear. With 3 bases removed from V and 0 bases from J, the gap between germline ends came to 5 bases. The CDR3 runs 13 residues. CDR1 and CDR2 (germline): MNHNS, SASEGT.

V gene TRBV11-2 combines with J gene TRBJ1-2; no clear D gene. The V end was cut by 0 bases, the J end by 2 bases, with 7 bases between. The CDR3 sequence is 14 residues long. Looked up from germline, CDR1 is SGHAT and CDR2 is FQNNGV. This CDR3 reads CASSLEGENYGYTF. The CDR3 DNA reads TGTGCCAGCAGCTTAGAAGGAGAGAACTATGGCTACACCTTC.

This clonotype has only a few counts. The CDR3: CSVEEVDRLAGGLQETQYF. The CDR3 nucleotides are TGCAGCGTTGAAGAAGTGGATAGACTAGCGGGAGGATTACAAGAGACCCAGTACTTC. The V gene is TRBV29-1, the J gene TRBJ2-5; 13 nucleotides line up with TRBD2. Germline CDR1 is SQVTM and CDR2 is ANQGSEA. The CDR3 spans 19 residues. The V segment lost 0 bases and the J segment 2 bases; nucleotides outside the gene matches: 12.

This clonotype was counted many times. V is TRBV29-1 and J is TRBJ2-2, with 9 nucleotides matching TRBD1. Germline CDR1 SQVTM, CDR2 ANQGSEA. V shed 5 bases, J shed 1 base, and the junction held 2 bases outside the gene matches. This CDR3 comprises 14 residues. The CDR3 reads CSVRTGENTGELFF. The CDR3 coding sequence is TGCAGCGTTCGGACAGGGGAGAACACCGGGGAGCTGTTTTTT.

By proportion, this clonotype is medium-sized. This sequence joins TRBV13 and TRBJ2-7, with D hard to call. The germline V gene has CDR1 PRHDT and CDR2 FYEKMQ (reference sequence). V gave up 5 bases and J gave up 1 base, with 12 bases separating them. The CDR3 spans 14 residues. CDR3: CASSHESDSYEQYF. DNA for the CDR3: TGTGCCAGCAGCCACGAATCGGATTCCTACGAGCAGTACTTC.